The 24 T cell receptor beta chains listed next were all sequenced from one sample in a study of CD8 T cells in Susac syndrome. Reverse transcription of roughly 0.5 to 1 ug RNA was carried out with random hexamers. MiXCR, applied by TCRdb to the immunoSEQ multiplex PCR reads, yields one record per CDR3 protein. The data show 150,000 to 200,000 distinct CDR3 sequences, nearly 97% seen once. The sequenced material came from CD4+ T cells from PBMCs. All receptors derive from a human donor with Susac syndrome.

This chain links TRBV7-6 with TRBJ2-2; possibly TRBD2 for D (6 bases). Trimming took 1 base from V and 0 from J, leaving 12 bases between them. CDR3 size: 17 residues. Germline values: CDR1 SGHVS, CDR2 FNYEAQ. The CDR3 nucleotides are TGTGCCAGCAGCTTAGACTGGAGGGCAGCGAACACCGGGGAGCTGTTTTTT. As protein: CASSLDWRAANTGELFF.

This chain joins TRBV19 and TRBJ1-1; D not resolved. The V gene lost 5 bases and the J gene lost 5 bases, with 15 bases spanning the gap. The CDR3 is 14 amino acids. The germline V gene has CDR1 LNHDA and CDR2 SQIVND (reference sequence). CDR3 coding DNA: TGTGCCAGTAGTGCCTCATCGGTTAGGACTGAAGCTTTCTTT. Its protein is CASSASSVRTEAFF.

The rearrangement uses TRBV9 and TRBJ2-2; TRBD2 aligns across 7 bases. Germline V CDR1 and CDR2: SGDLS, YYNGEE. The ends lost 0 bases at V and 4 bases at J; junction bases unmatched: 3. The CDR3 runs to 15 residues. The CDR3 spells CASSVGLAGTGELFF. CDR3 bases: TGTGCCAGCAGCGTAGGGTTAGCGGGCACCGGGGAGCTGTTTTTT. Variable domain in full (rest from reference TRBV9 and TRBJ2-2): DSGVTQTPKHLITATGQRVTLRCSPRSGDLSVYWYQQSLDQGLQFLIQYYNGEERAKGNILERFSAQQFPDLHSELNLSSLELGDSALYFCASSVGLAGTGELFFGEGSRLTVL.

The chain recombines TRBV5-1 with TRBJ1-2; the match to TRBD1 covers 12 bases. Germline V gives CDR1 SGHRS, CDR2 YFSETQ. The CDR3 consists of 17 residues. The J segment lost 6 bases and the V segment lost 4 bases, leaving 13 bases of the junction unmatched. The CDR3 sequence: CASSAGTGGIKYNGYTF. The CDR3 DNA reads TGCGCCAGCAGCGCAGGGACAGGGGGCATCAAGTACAATGGCTACACCTTC. Full variable domain (missing parts from reference TRBV5-1 and TRBJ1-2): KAGVTQTPRYLIKTRGQQVTLSCSPISGHRSVSWYQQTPGQGLQFLFEYFSETQRNKGNFPGRFSGRQFSNSRSEMNVSTLELGDSALYLCASSAGTGGIKYNGYTFGSGTRLTVV.

This chain joins TRBV30 and TRBJ2-5; D perhaps matches TRBD1 (5 bases). Germline V gene lookup returns CDR1 GTSNPN and CDR2 SVGIG (reference sequence). The V gene lost 2 bases and the J gene lost 5 bases, with 18 bases spanning the gap. This CDR3 is 15 amino acids long. CDR3 sequence: CAWSKGRGSGETQYF. The DNA for the CDR3 is TGTGCCTGGAGTAAGGGAAGGGGATCGGGTGAGACCCAGTACTTC.

V usage is TRBV5-4 and J usage is TRBJ1-2, with D possibly TRBD1 on 6 matching bases. The germline CDR1 and CDR2 sequences are SGHNT and YYREEE (reference sequence). The CDR3 sequence is 13 residues long. The germline V and J ends were trimmed by 4 bases and 4 bases, with 11 bases remaining between them. The DNA for the CDR3 is TGTGCCAGCAGCCAACGGACAGCCTATGGCTACACCTTC. Protein: CASSQRTAYGYTF.

This chain uses TRBV6-5 with TRBJ2-3; TRBD1 agrees at 7 bases. Per germline, CDR1 MNHEY and CDR2 SVGAGI. V dropped 5 bases and J dropped 5; count of bases not matched to a gene: 10. This CDR3 has 15 amino acids. CDR3 sequence reads: CASSTRDRSRDTQYF. The CDR3 nucleotides read TGTGCCAGCAGTACAAGGGACAGATCCAGAGATACGCAGTATTTT.

The V and J genes are TRBV1 and TRBJ1-6; the table's TRBD1 call for D was not verified on the DNA. TRBV1 is shown as a pseudogene. CDR3 length: 15 residues. In DNA, the CDR3 is TGCACCAGCAGCCAAGGCCCCTATGTGGGTTCACCCCTCCACTTT. Amino acid sequence: CTSSQGPYVGSPLHF.

This chain joins TRBV29-1 and TRBJ2-5; D possibly matches TRBD1 or TRBD2 (5 bases each). Deletions cut 2 bases from V and 1 base from J, with 11 bases between. CDR1 and CDR2 (germline): SQVTM, ANQGSEA. The CDR3 spans 14 residues. DNA of the CDR3: TGCAGCGTTGAACGGTTGGGGGTCCAAGAGACCCAGTACTTC. Protein: CSVERLGVQETQYF.

The V and J genes are TRBV12-3 or TRBV12-4 and TRBJ2-7, with TRBD1 matching 8 bases. This CDR3 has 14 residues. Trimming at V came to 7 bases and at J to 3 bases, leaving 8 bases not matched to a gene. CDR3 sequence: CASTLRDRRYEQYF. CDR3 bases: TGTGCCAGCACTCTACGGGACAGGCGCTACGAGCAGTACTTC.

The chain uses TRBV6-5 and TRBJ2-1; TRBD1 might be the D (6 bases). CDR3 length: 15 amino acids. Germline lookup yields CDR1 MNHEY and CDR2 SVGAGI. The V gene lost 2 bases and the J gene lost 0 bases, with 8 bases spanning the gap. CDR3 sequence: CASSYGGSSYNEQFF. The CDR3 nucleotides read TGTGCCAGCAGTTACGGGGGCAGCTCCTACAATGAGCAGTTCTTC.

This clonotype came up once. The rearrangement uses TRBV6-2 or TRBV6-3 and TRBJ1-2; 9 bases map to TRBD1. CDR1 MNHEY and CDR2 SVGEGT come from the germline V gene. V shed 6 bases, J shed 4 bases, and the junction held 9 bases outside the gene matches. The CDR3 loop spans 15 amino acids. CDR3: CASSRPGTGTYGYTF. As DNA, the CDR3 is TGTGCCAGCAGCCGTCCCGGGACAGGGACCTATGGCTACACCTTC.

This chain links TRBV6-5 with TRBJ2-3, with 7 nucleotides matching TRBD1. V trimming: 11 bases; J trimming: 2 bases; junction bases outside the gene matches: 10. This CDR3 has 14 residues. CDR1 MNHEY and CDR2 SVGAGI come from the germline V gene. In DNA form, the CDR3 reads TGTGCCGTAGGTAGGGGGCCCAACACAGATACGCAGTATTTT. It yields the protein CAVGRGPNTDTQYF.

V gene TRBV20-1 combines with J gene TRBJ2-1; TRBD1 agrees at 9 bases. The junction had 13 bases not matched to a gene; V was cut back by 4 bases and J by 9 bases. Germline-derived CDR1 and CDR2 are DFQATT and SNEGSKA (reference sequence). The CDR3 is made up of 15 amino acids. The CDR3 protein is CSAKGSGTGYSEQFF. For the CDR3, the DNA is TGCAGTGCTAAGGGAAGCGGGACAGGGTATAGTGAGCAGTTCTTC.

V gene TRBV29-1 combines with J gene TRBJ2-7; D perhaps matches TRBD1 (5 bases). CDR3 length: 15 amino acids. The germline V gene has CDR1 SQVTM and CDR2 ANQGSEA. Trimming pared 6 bases from V and 8 bases from J, leaving 26 bases between. The DNA for the CDR3 is TGCAGCGTCTCCAGGTCATGGGGCCTCACCCCGCAGCAGTACTTC. Protein: CSVSRSWGLTPQQYF.

The chain joins TRBV29-1 to TRBJ2-1; D perhaps matches TRBD2 (6 bases). Germline lookup yields CDR1 SQVTM and CDR2 ANQGSEA. The CDR3 totals 11 residues. Trimming took off 8 bases at V and 10 bases at J, with 15 bases between the two ends. The CDR3 reads CSTWGVGEQFF. CDR3 bases: TGCAGCACGTGGGGGGTGGGGGAGCAGTTCTTC.

The V gene is TRBV4-3, the J gene TRBJ2-2; unclear D gene. Trimming stripped 3 bases from V and 5 bases from J, with 10 bases between. CDR3 size: 14 residues. CDR1 is LGHNA and CDR2 is YSLEER in the germline V gene. As DNA, the CDR3 is TGCGCCAGCAGCCAGGATCCAGTAACCGGGGAGCTGTTTTTT. Its translation: CASSQDPVTGELFF.

This clonotype has just one count. The chain couples TRBV29-1 to TRBJ1-6; D unresolved. Per germline, CDR1 SQVTM and CDR2 ANQGSEA. This CDR3 contains 15 residues. Deletions cut 4 bases from V and 0 bases from J, with 10 bases between. CDR3 sequence: CSVVLGSSYNSPLHF. CDR3 nucleotides: TGCAGCGTTGTCCTGGGCAGCTCCTATAATTCACCCCTCCACTTT. Based on the CDR3 plus reference TRBV29-1 and TRBJ1-6, the full variable domain is SAVISQKPSRDICQRGTSLTIQCQVDSQVTMMFWYRQQPGQSLTLIATANQGSEATYESGFVIDKFPISRPNLTFSTLTVSNMSPEDSSIYLCSVVLGSSYNSPLHFGNGTRLTVT.

The rearrangement joins TRBV2 to TRBJ2-2; 14 bases fit TRBD2. V trimming: 2 bases; J trimming: 6 bases; junction bases outside the gene matches: 2. The CDR3 sequence is 16 residues long. The germline CDR1 and CDR2 sequences are SNHLY and FYNNEI. The CDR3 DNA reads as TGTGCCAGCAGTGAAAGGACTAGCGGGGGGCCCGGGGAGCTGTTTTTT. This gives the protein CASSERTSGGPGELFF.

This CDR3 reads CASSFGTSGGAYVEQFF. The DNA for the CDR3 is TGTGCCAGCAGCTTCGGGACTAGCGGGGGGGCCTACGTTGAGCAGTTCTTC. The chain couples TRBV5-5 to TRBJ2-1; 16 positions match TRBD2. The CDR3 has 17 residues. J gave up 9 bases and V 2 bases, and 8 bases lay outside the gene matches. Germline loops: CDR1 SGHKS, CDR2 YYEKEE (reference sequence).

The chain recombines TRBV9 with TRBJ2-7, with 8 bases matching TRBD1. The germline V gene has CDR1 SGDLS and CDR2 YYNGEE. V was clipped by 4 bases and J by 4 bases; unmatched bases: 13. This CDR3 has 16 amino acids. CDR3 sequence reads: CASSPGTGILTYEQYF. In DNA form, the CDR3 reads TGTGCCAGCAGCCCCGGGACAGGCATTCTCACTTACGAGCAGTACTTC.

V usage is TRBV5-1 and J usage is TRBJ1-6; D unresolved. CDR3 length: 15 residues. Germline CDR1 reads SGHRS; CDR2 reads YFSETQ. Trimming took 7 bases from V and 2 from J, leaving 13 bases between them. The CDR3: CASGETSTYNSPLHF. DNA of the CDR3: TGCGCCAGCGGGGAGACCAGCACCTATAATTCACCCCTCCACTTT. The complete variable domain, with remaining parts taken from reference TRBV5-1 and TRBJ1-6, reads KAGVTQTPRYLIKTRGQQVTLSCSPISGHRSVSWYQQTPGQGLQFLFEYFSETQRNKGNFPGRFSGRQFSNSRSEMNVSTLELGDSALYLCASGETSTYNSPLHFGNGTRLTVT.

The chain recombines TRBV30 with TRBJ2-7; TRBD2 is a possible D gene (5 bases). V lost 4 bases, J lost 2 bases, and 12 bases lay in between. This CDR3 region has 13 residues. Germline CDR1 GTSNPN, CDR2 SVGIG (reference sequence). The DNA for the CDR3 is TGTGCCTGGACCGGAGGAGGAGCCTACGAGCAGTACTTC. Translating gives CAWTGGGAYEQYF. Looking up the rest from reference TRBV30 and TRBJ2-7 gives the full variable domain: SQTIHQWPATLVQPVGSPLSLECTVEGTSNPNLYWYRQAAGRGLQLLFYSVGIGQISSEVPQNLSASRPQDRQFILSSKKLLLSDSGFYLCAWTGGGAYEQYFGPGTRLTVT.

This clonotype was picked up one time. The chain links TRBV11-1 to TRBJ1-2; a possible D gene is TRBD1 (5 bases). Trimming left V 5 bases short and J 5 bases short, with 12 bases between. The CDR3 is 13 amino acids. In germline, CDR1 is SGHAT, CDR2 FQDESV (reference sequence). The CDR3 nucleotides read TGTGCCAGCAGCGCAGCGGCAGGGTATGGCTACACCTTC. Translation gives CASSAAAGYGYTF.